This T cell receptor (beta chain) comes out of a study of blood T cell repertoires in COVID-19. V was clipped by 1 base and J by 4 bases, with 13 bases between them. CDR3 length equals 15 residues. The germline V gene encodes CDR1 MNHEY and CDR2 SVGEGT. Original processing notes: Estimated nucleated cell counts came from reference gene primer amplification. This table comes from immunoSEQ multiplex PCR, and its TCRdb copy is limited to in-frame clones, with some not included. That table is the source of V, J and clone size, and D and trimming were worked out from the DNA. The table lists about 300,000 clones, around 86% of them singletons.

The gene calls are TRBV6-2 or TRBV6-3 and TRBJ1-2, with a weak D call TRBD1 (6 bases). Specimen: peripheral blood. This clonotype was sampled from a woman in her 50s with acute or convalescent COVID-19. CDR3 loop: CASSYLQGTSYGYTF. CDR3 bases: TGTGCCAGCAGTTACTTACAGGGAACGTCCTATGGCTACACCTTC.